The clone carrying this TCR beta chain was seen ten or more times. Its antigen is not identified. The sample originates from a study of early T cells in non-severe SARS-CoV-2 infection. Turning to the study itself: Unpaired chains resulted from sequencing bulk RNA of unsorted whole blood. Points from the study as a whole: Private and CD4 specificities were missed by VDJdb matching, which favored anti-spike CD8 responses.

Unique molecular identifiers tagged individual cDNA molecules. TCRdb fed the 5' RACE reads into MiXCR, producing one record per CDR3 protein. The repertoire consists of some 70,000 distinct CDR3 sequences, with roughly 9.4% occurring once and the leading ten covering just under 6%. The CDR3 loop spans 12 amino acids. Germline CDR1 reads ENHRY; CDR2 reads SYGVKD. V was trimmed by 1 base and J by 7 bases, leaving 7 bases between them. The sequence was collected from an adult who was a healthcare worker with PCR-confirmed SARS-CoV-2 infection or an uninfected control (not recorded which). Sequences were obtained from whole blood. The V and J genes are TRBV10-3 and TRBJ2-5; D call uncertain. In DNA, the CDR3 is TGTGCCATCAGTGAGTTCTTAGGGACCCAGTACTTC. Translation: CAISEFLGTQYF.